This T cell receptor (beta chain) was identified during a study of blood T cell repertoires in COVID-19. Overall study: Collection of acute and convalescent COVID-19 samples took place in the United States, Italy and Spain. In each case, the material was cDNA or gDNA derived from T cells, B-cell-depleted T cells, or PBMCs.

CDR1 and CDR2 (germline): SGHRS, YFSETQ. The CDR3 sequence is 19 residues long. The V gene lost 4 bases and the J gene lost 0 bases, with 20 bases spanning the gap. Original handling: Quantification of nucleated cells was approximated via reference gene primer amplification. Assay used: immunoSEQ multiplex PCR; TCRdb lists only in-frame clones, some missing. V, J and clone size are those of that table, while D and trimming were read from the DNA. The table has 150,000 to 180,000 clones, roughly 84% seen once. This clone was observed a few times. This sequence was found in a woman between 55 and 75 years old with COVID-19, enrolled during active disease. Sequencing was performed on peripheral blood. J is TRBJ2-6 and V is TRBV5-1; D is perhaps TRBD1 (6 bases). The CDR3 DNA is TGCGCCAGCAGCCAAAAACAGGGAAGTGGTGTCTCTGGGGCCAACGTCCTGACTTTC. Encoded protein: CASSQKQGSGVSGANVLTF.